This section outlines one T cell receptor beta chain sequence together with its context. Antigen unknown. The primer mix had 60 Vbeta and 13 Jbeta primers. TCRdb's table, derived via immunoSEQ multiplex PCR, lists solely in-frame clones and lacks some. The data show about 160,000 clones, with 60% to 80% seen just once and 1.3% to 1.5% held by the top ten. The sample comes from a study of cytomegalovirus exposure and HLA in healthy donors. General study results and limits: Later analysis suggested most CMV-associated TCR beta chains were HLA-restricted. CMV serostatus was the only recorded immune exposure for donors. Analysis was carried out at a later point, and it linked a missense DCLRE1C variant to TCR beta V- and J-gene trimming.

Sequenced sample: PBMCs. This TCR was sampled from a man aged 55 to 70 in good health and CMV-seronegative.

Here the CDR3 DNA reads TGTGCCAGCAGCGTAGGGACTAGCGCCGCCTACGAGCAGTACTTC. Protein product: CASSVGTSAAYEQYF. J is TRBJ2-7 and V is TRBV9; 9 nucleotides match TRBD2. V shed 0 bases, J shed 2 bases, and the junction held 3 bases outside the gene matches. This CDR3 has 15 residues. From germline, CDR1 is SGDLS and CDR2 YYNGEE. The variable domain in full, with the rest retrieved from reference TRBV9 and TRBJ2-7, is DSGVTQTPKHLITATGQRVTLRCSPRSGDLSVYWYQQSLDQGLQFLIQYYNGEERAKGNILERFSAQQFPDLHSELNLSSLELGDSALYFCASSVGTSAAYEQYFGPGTRLTVT.